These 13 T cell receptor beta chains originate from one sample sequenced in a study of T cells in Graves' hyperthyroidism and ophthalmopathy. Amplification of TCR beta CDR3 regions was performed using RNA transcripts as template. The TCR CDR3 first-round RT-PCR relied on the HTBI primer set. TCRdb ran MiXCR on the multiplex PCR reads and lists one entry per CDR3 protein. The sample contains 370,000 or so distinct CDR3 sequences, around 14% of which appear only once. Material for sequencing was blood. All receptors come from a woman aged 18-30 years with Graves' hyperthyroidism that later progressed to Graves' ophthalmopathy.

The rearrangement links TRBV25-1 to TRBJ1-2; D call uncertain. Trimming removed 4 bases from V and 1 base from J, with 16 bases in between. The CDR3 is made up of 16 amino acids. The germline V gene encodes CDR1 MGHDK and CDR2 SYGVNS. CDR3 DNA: TGTGCCAGCAGTGGGGCAGGCCGACCTCTTAACTATGGCTACACCTTC. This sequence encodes CASSGAGRPLNYGYTF.

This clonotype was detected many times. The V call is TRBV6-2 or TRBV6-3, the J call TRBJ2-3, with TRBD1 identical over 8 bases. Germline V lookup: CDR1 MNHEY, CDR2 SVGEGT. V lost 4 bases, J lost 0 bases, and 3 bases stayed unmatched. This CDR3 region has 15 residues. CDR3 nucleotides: TGTGCCAGCAGTTCAGGGGGCGGGAGCACAGATACGCAGTATTTT. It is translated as CASSSGGGSTDTQYF.

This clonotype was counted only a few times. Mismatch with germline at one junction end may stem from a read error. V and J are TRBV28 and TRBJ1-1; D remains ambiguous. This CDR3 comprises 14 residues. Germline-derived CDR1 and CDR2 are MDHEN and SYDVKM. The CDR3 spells CASNLYVEGTEAFF. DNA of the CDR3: TGTGCCAGCAATTTATACGTAGAGGGCACCGAAGCTTTCTTT.

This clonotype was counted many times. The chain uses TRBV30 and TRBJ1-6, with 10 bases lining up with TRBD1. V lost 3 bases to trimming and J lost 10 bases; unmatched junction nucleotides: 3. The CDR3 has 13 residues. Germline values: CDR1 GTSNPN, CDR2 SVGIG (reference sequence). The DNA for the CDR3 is TGTGCCTGGAGGGGACAGGGGCGGTCACCCCTCCACTTT. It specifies CAWRGQGRSPLHF.

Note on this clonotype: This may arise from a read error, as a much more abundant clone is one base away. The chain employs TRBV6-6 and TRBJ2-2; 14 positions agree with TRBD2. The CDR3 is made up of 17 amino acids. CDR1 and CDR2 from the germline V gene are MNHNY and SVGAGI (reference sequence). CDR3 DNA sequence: TGTGCCAGCAGTTACTCGGGGACTAGCGGGAGTCCCGGGGAGCTGTCTTTT. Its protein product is CASSYSGTSGSPGELSF.

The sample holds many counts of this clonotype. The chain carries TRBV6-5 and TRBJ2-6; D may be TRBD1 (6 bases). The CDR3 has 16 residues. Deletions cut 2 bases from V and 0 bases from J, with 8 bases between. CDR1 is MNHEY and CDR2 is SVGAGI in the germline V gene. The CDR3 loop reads CASSYEGGSGANVLTF. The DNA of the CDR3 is TGTGCCAGCAGTTACGAAGGGGGCTCTGGGGCCAACGTCCTGACTTTC.

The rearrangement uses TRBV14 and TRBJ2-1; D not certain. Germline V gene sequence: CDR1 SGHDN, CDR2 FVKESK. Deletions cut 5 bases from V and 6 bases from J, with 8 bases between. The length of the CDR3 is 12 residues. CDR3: CASSILFNEQFF. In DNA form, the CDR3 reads TGTGCCAGCAGCATTCTTTTCAATGAGCAGTTCTTC.

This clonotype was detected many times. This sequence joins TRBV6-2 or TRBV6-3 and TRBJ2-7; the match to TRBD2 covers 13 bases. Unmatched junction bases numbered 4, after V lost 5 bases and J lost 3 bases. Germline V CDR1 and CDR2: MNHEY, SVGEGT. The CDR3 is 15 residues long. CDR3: CASSPGLAGYYEQYF. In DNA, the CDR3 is TGTGCCAGCAGTCCGGGACTAGCGGGATACTACGAGCAGTACTTC.

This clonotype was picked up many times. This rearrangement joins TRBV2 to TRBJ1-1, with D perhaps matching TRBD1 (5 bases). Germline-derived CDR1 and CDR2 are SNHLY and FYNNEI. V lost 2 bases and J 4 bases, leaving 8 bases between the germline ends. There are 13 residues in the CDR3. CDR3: CASSERGFTEAFF. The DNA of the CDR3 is TGTGCCAGCAGTGAAAGGGGATTCACTGAAGCTTTCTTT.

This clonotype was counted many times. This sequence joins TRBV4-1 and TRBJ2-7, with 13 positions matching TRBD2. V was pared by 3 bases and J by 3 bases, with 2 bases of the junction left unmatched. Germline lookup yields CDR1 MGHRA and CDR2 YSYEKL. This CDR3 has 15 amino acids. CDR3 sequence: CASSHRTSGSYEQYF. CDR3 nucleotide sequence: TGCGCCAGCAGCCACAGGACTAGCGGGAGCTACGAGCAGTACTTC.

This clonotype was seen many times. In nucleotides, the CDR3 is TGTGCCAGATACACTAGCGGGAGGTACAATGAGCAGTTCTTC. This translates into CARYTSGRYNEQFF. The rearrangement uses TRBV7-9 and TRBJ2-1; 12 bases fit TRBD2. Trimming removed 9 bases from V and 4 bases from J; junction bases left unmatched: 4. The CDR3 consists of 14 residues. From germline, CDR1 is SEHNR and CDR2 FQNEAQ (reference sequence).

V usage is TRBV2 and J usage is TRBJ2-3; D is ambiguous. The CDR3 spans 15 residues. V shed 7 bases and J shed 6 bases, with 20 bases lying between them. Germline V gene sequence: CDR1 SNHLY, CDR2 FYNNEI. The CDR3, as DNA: TGTGCCAGCACCCTCTACCGACCCCGGTACGATACGCAGTATTTT. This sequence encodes CASTLYRPRYDTQYF.

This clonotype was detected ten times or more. CDR3: CATSRDRTGVHEQYF. DNA of the CDR3: TGTGCCACCAGCAGAGATAGGACAGGGGTCCACGAGCAGTACTTC. The rearrangement uses TRBV15 and TRBJ2-7; TRBD1 agrees at 9 bases. Looked up from germline, CDR1 is LNHNV and CDR2 is YYDKDF (reference sequence). This CDR3 contains 15 residues. J lost 5 bases, V lost 0 bases, and 5 bases had no gene match.